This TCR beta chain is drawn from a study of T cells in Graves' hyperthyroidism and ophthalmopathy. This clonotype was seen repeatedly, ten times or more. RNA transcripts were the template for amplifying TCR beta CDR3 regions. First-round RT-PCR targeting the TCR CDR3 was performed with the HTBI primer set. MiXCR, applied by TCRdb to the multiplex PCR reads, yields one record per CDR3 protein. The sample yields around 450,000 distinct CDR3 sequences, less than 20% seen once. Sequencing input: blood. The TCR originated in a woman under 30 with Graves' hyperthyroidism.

CDR3 loop: CASSLMGTGYEQYF. The CDR3 region has the DNA TGTGCCAGCAGCTTAATGGGGACAGGCTACGAGCAGTACTTC. The rearrangement links TRBV11-3 to TRBJ2-7; 8 bases match TRBD1. The V gene end was trimmed by 2 bases and the J gene end by 3 bases; junction bases not matched to a gene: 3. The length of the CDR3 is 14 residues. Germline V gene sequence: CDR1 SGHNT, CDR2 YENEEA.